This is a list of T cell receptor beta chains from one sample in a study of control samples from healthy donors and cancer patients. Only in-frame clones appear in the TCRdb table, and some are missing; sequencing was by immunoSEQ multiplex PCR. The sample contains about 180,000 clones, approximately 90% of which appear only once. The material sequenced was blood. These receptors were collected from a man younger than 40 in good health. The CDR3 runs from the conserved cysteine through the conserved F or W. Each record gives: V gene, CDR3 protein.

V gene: TRBV7-3; CDR3 protein: CASSSRGEGTDTQYF
V gene: TRBV9; CDR3 protein: CASSVVVTGGINEQFF
V gene: TRBV6-5; CDR3 protein: CASSTRETQGYTF
V gene: TRBV30; CDR3 protein: CAWSVYRYGYTF
V gene: TRBV7-2; CDR3 protein: CASSNGLAVNEQFF
V gene: TRBV29-1; CDR3 protein: CSVETVMNTEAFF
V gene: TRBV4-1; CDR3 protein: CASSQVASGGNEQFF
V gene: TRBV11-2; CDR3 protein: CASSLVTGEATEAFF
V gene: TRBV5-4; CDR3 protein: CASSPRARQGETQYF
V gene: TRBV14; CDR3 protein: CASSPTSGSFNEQFF
V gene: TRBV6-5; CDR3 protein: CASRVAADEQYF
V gene: TRBV19; CDR3 protein: CASRQDKGLGNTIYF
V gene: TRBV5-1; CDR3 protein: CASSLAGETQYF